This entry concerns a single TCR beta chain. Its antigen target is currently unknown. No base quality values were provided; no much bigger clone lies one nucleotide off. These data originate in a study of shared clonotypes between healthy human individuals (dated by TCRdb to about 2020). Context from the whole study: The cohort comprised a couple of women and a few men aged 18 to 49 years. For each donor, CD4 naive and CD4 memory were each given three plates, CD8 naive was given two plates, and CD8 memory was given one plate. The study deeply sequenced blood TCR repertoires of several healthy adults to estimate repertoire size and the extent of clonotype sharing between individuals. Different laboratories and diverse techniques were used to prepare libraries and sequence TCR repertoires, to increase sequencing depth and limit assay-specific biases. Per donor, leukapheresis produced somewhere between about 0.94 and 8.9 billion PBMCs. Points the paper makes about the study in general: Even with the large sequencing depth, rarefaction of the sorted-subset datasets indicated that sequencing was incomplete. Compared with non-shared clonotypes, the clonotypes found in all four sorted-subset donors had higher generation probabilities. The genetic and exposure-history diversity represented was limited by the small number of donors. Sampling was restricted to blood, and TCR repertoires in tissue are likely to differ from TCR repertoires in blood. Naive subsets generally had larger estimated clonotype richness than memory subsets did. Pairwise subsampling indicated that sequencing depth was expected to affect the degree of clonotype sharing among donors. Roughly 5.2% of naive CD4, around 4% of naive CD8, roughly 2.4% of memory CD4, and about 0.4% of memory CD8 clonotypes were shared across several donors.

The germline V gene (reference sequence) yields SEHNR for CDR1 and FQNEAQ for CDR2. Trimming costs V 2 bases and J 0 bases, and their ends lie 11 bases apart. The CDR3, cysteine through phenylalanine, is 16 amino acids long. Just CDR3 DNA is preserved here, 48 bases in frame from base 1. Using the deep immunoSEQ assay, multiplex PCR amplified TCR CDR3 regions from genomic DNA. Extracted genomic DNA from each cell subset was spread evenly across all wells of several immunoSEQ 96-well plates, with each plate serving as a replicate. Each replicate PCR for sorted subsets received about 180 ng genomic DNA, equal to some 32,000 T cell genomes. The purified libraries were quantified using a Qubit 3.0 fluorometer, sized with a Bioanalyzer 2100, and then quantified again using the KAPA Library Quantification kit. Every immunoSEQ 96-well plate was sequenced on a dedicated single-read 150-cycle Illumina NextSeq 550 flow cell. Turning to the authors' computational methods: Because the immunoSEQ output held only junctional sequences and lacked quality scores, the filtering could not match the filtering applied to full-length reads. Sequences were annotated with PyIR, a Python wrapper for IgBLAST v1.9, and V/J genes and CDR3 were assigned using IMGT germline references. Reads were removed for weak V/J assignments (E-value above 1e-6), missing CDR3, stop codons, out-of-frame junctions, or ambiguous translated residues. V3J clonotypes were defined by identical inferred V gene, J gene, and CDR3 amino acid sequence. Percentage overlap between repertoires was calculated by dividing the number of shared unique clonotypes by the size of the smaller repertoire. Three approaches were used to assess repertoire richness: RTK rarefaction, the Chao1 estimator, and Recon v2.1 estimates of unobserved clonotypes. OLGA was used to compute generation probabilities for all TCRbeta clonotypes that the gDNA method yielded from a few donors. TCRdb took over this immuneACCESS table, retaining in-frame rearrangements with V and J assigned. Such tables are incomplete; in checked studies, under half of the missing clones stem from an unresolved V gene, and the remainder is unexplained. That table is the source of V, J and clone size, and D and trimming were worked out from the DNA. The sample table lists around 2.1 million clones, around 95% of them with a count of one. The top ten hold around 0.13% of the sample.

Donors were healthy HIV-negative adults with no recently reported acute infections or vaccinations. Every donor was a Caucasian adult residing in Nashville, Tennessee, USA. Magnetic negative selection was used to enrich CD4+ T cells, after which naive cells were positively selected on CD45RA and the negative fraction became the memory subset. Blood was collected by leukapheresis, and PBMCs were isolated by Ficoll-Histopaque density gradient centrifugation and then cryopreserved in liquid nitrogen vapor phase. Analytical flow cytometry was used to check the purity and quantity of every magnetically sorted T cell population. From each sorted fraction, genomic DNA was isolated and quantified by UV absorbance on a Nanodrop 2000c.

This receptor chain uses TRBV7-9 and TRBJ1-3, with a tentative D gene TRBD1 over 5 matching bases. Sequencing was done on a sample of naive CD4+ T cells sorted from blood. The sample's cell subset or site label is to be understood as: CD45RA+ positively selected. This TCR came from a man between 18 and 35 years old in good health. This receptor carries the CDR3 CASSLYGGSSGNTIYF. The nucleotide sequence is TGTGCCAGCAGCTTATACGGGGGAAGCTCTGGAAACACCATATATTTT.